Sequencing of this T cell receptor (beta chain) was carried out in a study of technical replicates of blood from a few donors. CDR3 length: 17 residues. Measured with immunoSEQ multiplex PCR; TCRdb has only the in-frame clones, and not every one. In the table there are about 50,000 clones, around 96% of which are singletons. The chain couples TRBV21-1 to TRBJ1-1; the table's D call of TRBD1 was not tested on the DNA. TRBV21-1 is a pseudogene segment. This TCR was sampled from a human donor in good health. Specimen: T cells isolated from PBMCs. CDR3 region: CASSNLSGTGLSTEAFF. The CDR3 coding sequence is TGTGCCAGCAGCAACCTGTCCGGGACAGGGCTTTCCACTGAAGCTTTCTTT.